The rows below give T cell receptor beta chains drawn from one sample of a study of shared clonotypes between healthy human individuals. Repertoires were generated with immunoSEQ multiplex PCR, while TCRdb's copy carries only in-frame clones and drops some. Of roughly 2 million clones listed, over 85% are singletons. The sample consisted of naive CD8+ T cells sorted from blood. The receptors derive from a man in his late teens or twenties in good health. Both conserved end residues are part of each CDR3.

cdr3_aa: CASSLSSGGPEQFF
j_call: TRBJ2-1
v_call: TRBV27

cdr3_aa: CTAGCTLSEAFF
j_call: TRBJ1-1
v_call: TRBV21-1

cdr3_aa: CASIPTGGAYEQYF
j_call: TRBJ2-7
v_call: TRBV28

cdr3_aa: CASSDLGGDSSYEQYF
j_call: TRBJ2-7
v_call: TRBV6-1

cdr3_aa: CASSFKGLAGATYEQYF
j_call: TRBJ2-7
v_call: TRBV7-2

cdr3_aa: CASSLGQGWEAFF
j_call: TRBJ1-1
v_call: TRBV11-2

cdr3_aa: CALGASLGNSNQPQHF
j_call: TRBJ1-5
v_call: TRBV6-6

cdr3_aa: CASSQVMGTSGTTYNEQFF
j_call: TRBJ2-1
v_call: TRBV4-3

cdr3_aa: CASSQFGEGRSYGYTF
j_call: TRBJ1-2
v_call: TRBV4-3

cdr3_aa: CASSQVFHPYNEQFF
j_call: TRBJ2-1
v_call: TRBV14

cdr3_aa: CASSYALTGGHEQYF
j_call: TRBJ2-7
v_call: TRBV6-5

cdr3_aa: CASSLEAAGYGYEQYF
j_call: TRBJ2-7
v_call: TRBV7-6

cdr3_aa: CAWSDTGVEEKLFF
j_call: TRBJ1-4
v_call: TRBV30

cdr3_aa: CASSLRGGNYGYTF
j_call: TRBJ1-2
v_call: TRBV27

cdr3_aa: CASSHTTGPEQYF
j_call: TRBJ2-7
v_call: TRBV4-3

cdr3_aa: CASSLASSYEQYF
j_call: TRBJ2-7
v_call: TRBV7-3

cdr3_aa: CASSPAGWETQYF
j_call: TRBJ2-5
v_call: TRBV18

cdr3_aa: CASRDWVDYGYTF
j_call: TRBJ1-2
v_call: TRBV6-1

cdr3_aa: CASSGGQNTDTQYF
j_call: TRBJ2-3
v_call: TRBV6-1

cdr3_aa: CASSFRGSYEQYF
j_call: TRBJ2-7
v_call: TRBV5-1

cdr3_aa: CASSLGGEEETQYF
j_call: TRBJ2-5
v_call: TRBV7-8

cdr3_aa: CAWSARQGSSNQPQHF
j_call: TRBJ1-5
v_call: TRBV30

cdr3_aa: CASSGTSGAGTDTQYF
j_call: TRBJ2-3
v_call: TRBV2

cdr3_aa: CASSVGLSVGELFF
j_call: TRBJ2-2
v_call: TRBV27

cdr3_aa: CASSHTSGTRDTQYF
j_call: TRBJ2-3
v_call: TRBV6-5

cdr3_aa: CASSLGGGAPNEQFF
j_call: TRBJ2-1
v_call: TRBV7-9

cdr3_aa: CASSPTENYGYTF
j_call: TRBJ1-2
v_call: TRBV19

cdr3_aa: CAISESEGPGEQYF
j_call: TRBJ2-7
v_call: TRBV10-3

cdr3_aa: CASSARGAYEQYF
j_call: TRBJ2-7
v_call: TRBV28

cdr3_aa: CASSFGEGDSYEQYF
j_call: TRBJ2-7
v_call: TRBV5-6

cdr3_aa: CASSVTDSYEQYF
j_call: TRBJ2-7
v_call: TRBV9

cdr3_aa: CASSPLQPGAKNIQYF
j_call: TRBJ2-4
v_call: TRBV14

cdr3_aa: CASSATGGPSYEQYF
j_call: TRBJ2-7
v_call: TRBV9

cdr3_aa: CASKASGGTLNEQFF
j_call: TRBJ2-1
v_call: TRBV6-1

cdr3_aa: CASSSLAGGYETQYF
j_call: TRBJ2-5
v_call: TRBV27

cdr3_aa: CASSPGGGEGTYEQYF
j_call: TRBJ2-7
v_call: TRBV5-1

cdr3_aa: CASSQDWGTGETQYF
j_call: TRBJ2-5
v_call: TRBV4-2

cdr3_aa: CASSESKGRVTEAFF
j_call: TRBJ1-1
v_call: TRBV10-2

cdr3_aa: CASSTGLTYEQYF
j_call: TRBJ2-7
v_call: TRBV19

cdr3_aa: CASSWREGTNTIYF
j_call: TRBJ1-3
v_call: TRBV6-5

cdr3_aa: CASSLAPGNQETQYF
j_call: TRBJ2-5
v_call: TRBV5-6

cdr3_aa: CSVEAGPLTGELFF
j_call: TRBJ2-2
v_call: TRBV29-1

cdr3_aa: CAWSVYRPGPSYEQYF
j_call: TRBJ2-7
v_call: TRBV30

cdr3_aa: CASSSTKGTGGDETQYF
j_call: TRBJ2-5
v_call: TRBV11-1

cdr3_aa: CASSGGGQLMPGELFF
j_call: TRBJ2-2
v_call: TRBV11-2

cdr3_aa: CASSPDPFYEQYF
j_call: TRBJ2-7
v_call: TRBV27

cdr3_aa: CASSYSPDRVDEQYF
j_call: TRBJ2-7
v_call: TRBV6-5